The next 32 T cell receptor beta chains were all read from a single sample in a study of OX40 agonist ivuxolimab in advanced cancers. Profiled with immunoSEQ multiplex PCR; TCRdb holds only in-frame clones, not every one. In the table there are tens of thousands of clones, roughly 76% of which are singletons. This sample comprised CD4+ or CD8+ T cells sorted from blood, obtained in a trial of the OX40 agonist ivuxolimab. These receptors originate from an adult with an advanced solid tumor such as melanoma, head and neck, liver or kidney cancer.

This clone appeared once. This chain connects TRBV7-3 to TRBJ2-2; TRBD1 matches 7 bases. V dropped 6 bases and J dropped 6; count of bases not matched to a gene: 4. The CDR3 consists of 13 residues. CDR1 and CDR2 (germline): SGHTA, FQGTGA. Here the CDR3 DNA reads TGTGCCAGCAGTTCCCAGGGGGCCGGGGAGCTGTTTTTT. Amino acid sequence: CASSSQGAGELFF.

This clone was observed a handful of times. The chain carries TRBV5-1 and TRBJ2-7; D might be TRBD1 or TRBD2, each matching 5 bases. CDR3 length: 14 amino acids. Germline V gene sequence: CDR1 SGHRS, CDR2 YFSETQ. Trimming pared 4 bases from V and 3 bases from J, leaving 14 bases between. The CDR3 bases are TGCGCCAGCAGCGTAGGGCCGGGGCTCTACGAGCAGTACTTC. It encodes CASSVGPGLYEQYF.

This clone was detected a few times. The chain combines TRBV28 with TRBJ1-1, with TRBD1 as a possible D gene (6 bases). Trimming took off 2 bases at V and 8 bases at J, with 6 bases between the two ends. This CDR3 comprises 11 residues. The V gene's germline CDR1 is MDHEN and CDR2 SYDVKM. The DNA of the CDR3 is TGTGCCAGCAGTTTAGGGACAGAAGCTTTCTTT. This translates into CASSLGTEAFF. Variable domain in full (rest from reference TRBV28 and TRBJ1-1): DVKVTQSSRYLVKRTGEKVFLECVQDMDHENMFWYRQDPGLGLRLIYFSYDVKMKEKGDIPEGYSVSREKKERFSLILESASTNQTSMYLCASSLGTEAFFGQGTRLTVV.

The chain employs TRBV5-4 and TRBJ2-1; D perhaps matches TRBD2 (6 bases). Looked up from germline, CDR1 is SGHNT and CDR2 is YYREEE (reference sequence). The CDR3 runs 14 residues. Trimming shortened V by 7 bases and J by 10 bases, and 21 bases separated the two germline ends. DNA of the CDR3: TGTGCCAGCCACGGGGCTAGCGTAAACCGGGAGCAGTTCTTC. This gives the protein CASHGASVNREQFF.

The chain has TRBV7-9 and TRBJ2-1; 9 bases match TRBD1. Germline-derived CDR1 and CDR2 are SEHNR and FQNEAQ (reference sequence). This CDR3 is 15 amino acids long. J was trimmed by 7 bases and V by 6 bases; bases with no gene match: 10. The CDR3 DNA reads as TGTGCCAGCAGGTATCCCGGGACAGGGAAGAATGAGCAGTTCTTC. Its protein is CASRYPGTGKNEQFF.

The rearrangement uses TRBV27 and TRBJ2-3; D unresolved. This CDR3 contains 13 residues. V lost 5 bases, J lost 5 bases, and 11 bases lay in between. The germline V gene has CDR1 MNHEY and CDR2 SMNVEV (reference sequence). The CDR3 reads CASSTGWRDTQYF. CDR3 sequence (DNA): TGTGCCAGCAGTACGGGTTGGCGAGATACGCAGTATTTT.

The CDR3 DNA reads TGCGCCAGCAGCTTGGCCAGGATCACCGGGGAGCTGTTTTTT. Translation gives CASSLARITGELFF. The chain joins TRBV5-1 to TRBJ2-2; D gene unclear. In germline, CDR1 is SGHRS, CDR2 YFSETQ. The CDR3 runs to 14 residues. Trimming pared 0 bases from V and 4 bases from J, leaving 7 bases between.

Written as DNA, the CDR3 is TGTGCCAGTAGTATAAACGGAGGGCCCAATCAGCCCCAGCATTTT. Translated: CASSINGGPNQPQHF. The rearrangement links TRBV19 to TRBJ1-5; no clear D. Deletions cut 2 bases from V and 3 bases from J, with 11 bases between. Germline V gives CDR1 LNHDA, CDR2 SQIVND (reference sequence). This CDR3 comprises 15 residues.

CDR3: CASNIQWTGYTEAFF. The CDR3 DNA sequence: TGTGCCAGCAACATACAATGGACAGGGTACACTGAAGCTTTCTTT. V gene TRBV6-6 combines with J gene TRBJ1-1, with 8 nucleotides matching TRBD1. CDR1 and CDR2 (germline): MNHNY, SVGAGI (reference sequence). The V segment lost 7 bases and the J segment 3 bases; nucleotides outside the gene matches: 10. The CDR3 sequence is 15 residues long.

The sample holds a few counts of this clone. The V gene is TRBV4-1, the J gene TRBJ1-2; 8 bases fit TRBD1. Germline V gene lookup returns CDR1 MGHRA and CDR2 YSYEKL. The V and J ends lost 3 bases and 4 bases, in that order; junction bases with no gene match: 7. The CDR3 length is 15 residues. This CDR3 reads CASSQSRDRTYGYTF. The CDR3 coding sequence is TGCGCCAGCAGCCAGTCCCGGGACAGGACCTATGGCTACACCTTC.

In this sample, this clone turned up a few times. The CDR3 DNA sequence: TGTGCCAGCAGTGAAGCGTGGGACAGGGGTTGCGAGCAGTACTTC. Amino acids: CASSEAWDRGCEQYF. The chain uses TRBV6-1 and TRBJ2-7, with 10 bases lining up with TRBD1. The CDR3 is made up of 15 amino acids. Per the germline V gene, CDR1 is MNHNS and CDR2 is SASEGT. J lost 6 bases, V lost 0 bases, and 5 bases had no gene match.

V and J are TRBV5-8 and TRBJ2-3; unclear D gene. This CDR3 spans 12 amino acids. Trimming shortened V by 0 bases and J by 10 bases, and 9 bases separated the two germline ends. The germline gives CDR1 SGHTS, CDR2 YDEGEE. The CDR3 is CASSLEYIPQYF. DNA of the CDR3: TGTGCCAGCAGCTTGGAATACATTCCGCAGTATTTT.

The count of this clone is one. The chain combines TRBV7-7 with TRBJ2-2, with 10 bases matching TRBD1. J lost 10 bases, V lost 5 bases, and 7 bases had no gene match. In germline, CDR1 is SSHAT, CDR2 FNYEAQ (reference sequence). The CDR3 spans 14 residues. CDR3 in amino acids: CASSLSGTGEELFF. In DNA, the CDR3 is TGTGCCAGCAGCCTGTCCGGGACAGGGGAGGAGCTGTTTTTT.

The rearrangement links TRBV25-1 to TRBJ2-2; D may be TRBD2 (5 bases). The CDR3 is made up of 16 amino acids. Trimming stripped 2 bases from V and 10 bases from J, with 20 bases between. Germline CDR1 is MGHDK and CDR2 is SYGVNS. The CDR3, as DNA: TGTGCCAGCAGTGAAGGTGGGCGGGCAGGTGCACCGGAGCTGTTTTTT. It encodes CASSEGGRAGAPELFF.

This sequence joins TRBV15 and TRBJ1-1, with TRBD1 matching 8 bases. This CDR3 is built from 12 residues. Germline lookup yields CDR1 LNHNV and CDR2 YYDKDF (reference sequence). V trimming: 3 bases; J trimming: 8 bases; junction bases outside the gene matches: 2. This CDR3 reads CATSRRDREAFF. In nucleotides, the CDR3 is TGTGCCACCAGCAGGAGGGACAGGGAAGCTTTCTTT.

This sequence joins TRBV11-3 and TRBJ2-3; no clear D gene. The ends were cut back, 2 bases at V and 6 bases at J, with 9 bases in the middle. The length of the CDR3 is 13 residues. Germline V gene data show CDR1 as SGHNT and CDR2 as YENEEA. CDR3: CASSLRVTDTQYF. The DNA for the CDR3 is TGTGCCAGCAGCTTAAGGGTGACGGATACGCAGTATTTT.

The chain combines TRBV2 with TRBJ1-6; D not resolved. V was pared by 7 bases and J by 0 bases, with 7 bases between. CDR1 and CDR2 from the germline V gene are SNHLY and FYNNEI. This CDR3 comprises 14 residues. CDR3 residues: CASKASSYNSPLHF. Here the CDR3 DNA reads TGTGCCAGCAAGGCCAGCTCCTATAATTCACCCCTCCACTTT.

This chain connects TRBV6-1 to TRBJ2-1; 9 bases are a match to TRBD2. CDR3 size: 16 residues. V lost 4 bases, J lost 2 bases, and 6 bases stayed unmatched. Germline V gives CDR1 MNHNS, CDR2 SASEGT. The CDR3 sequence is CASSGVSGGTYNEQFF. The CDR3 DNA reads TGTGCCAGCAGTGGTGTAAGCGGGGGGACCTACAATGAGCAGTTCTTC.

This clone was observed a single time. This chain links TRBV4-2 with TRBJ2-5, with D perhaps TRBD1 (6 bases). The J call is doubtful: the DNA matches TRBJ2-7 better. The CDR3 is 16 amino acids. Germline V gives CDR1 LGHNA, CDR2 YNFKEQ. CDR3 region: CASSQALGTSTYEQYF. DNA of the CDR3: TGTGCCAGCAGCCAAGCTCTCGGGACAAGCACCTACGAGCAGTACTTC.

The chain carries TRBV6-5 and TRBJ2-2, with no clear D. Trimming cost V 0 bases and J 7 bases, with 3 bases left between them. Germline CDR1 reads MNHEY; CDR2 reads SVGAGI. CDR3 length equals 12 residues. The CDR3 is CASSYSYGELFF. The CDR3 DNA reads TGTGCCAGCAGTTACTCATACGGGGAGCTGTTTTTT.

The V and J genes are TRBV27 and TRBJ1-1; 7 nucleotides line up with TRBD1. V was clipped by 5 bases and J by 11 bases; unmatched bases: 11. CDR1 is MNHEY, CDR2 SMNVEV, per germline (reference sequence). CDR3 length: 13 residues. CDR3 amino acids: CASSPWRQGRAFF. DNA of the CDR3: TGTGCCAGCAGTCCGTGGAGACAGGGACGGGCTTTCTTT.

The chain carries TRBV4-1 and TRBJ2-5; 8 nucleotides line up with TRBD2. The V segment lost 0 bases and the J segment 6 bases; nucleotides outside the gene matches: 6. This CDR3 contains 15 residues. Per germline, CDR1 MGHRA and CDR2 YSYEKL. The CDR3 coding sequence is TGCGCCAGCAGCCAAGATAGGGCGGGAGGAAAGACCCAGTACTTC. Translation gives CASSQDRAGGKTQYF.

V is TRBV19 and J is TRBJ1-3; TRBD1 agrees at 9 bases. There are 14 residues in the CDR3. The V and J ends lost 7 bases and 4 bases, in that order; junction bases with no gene match: 5. Germline CDR1 is LNHDA and CDR2 is SQIVND (reference sequence). The CDR3 DNA sequence: TGTGCCAGTACCGACAGGGGGGGCGGAAACACCATATATTTT. Translated: CASTDRGGGNTIYF.

This clone was seen more than once but under ten times. This chain links TRBV5-1 with TRBJ2-3; 10 bases fit TRBD1. Germline CDR1 SGHRS, CDR2 YFSETQ. After removal of 3 bases from V and 4 bases from J, the junction contained 8 bases not matched to a gene. The CDR3 has 16 residues. The CDR3 DNA reads TGCGCCAGCAGCTCGGGACAGGGGATATTTGCAGATACGCAGTATTTT. It translates to CASSSGQGIFADTQYF.

This clone appeared a few times. This chain joins TRBV19 and TRBJ2-7, with D hard to call. CDR3 length: 15 residues. Germline CDR1 LNHDA, CDR2 SQIVND (reference sequence). Deletions cut 7 bases from V and 2 bases from J, with 18 bases between. The CDR3 reads CASTTLRLLPYEQYF. The CDR3 DNA sequence: TGTGCCAGTACCACACTGCGCCTATTACCCTACGAGCAGTACTTC.

In the case of this clone: At one end, the junction sequence differs from germline, possibly due to a read error. The chain carries TRBV5-4 and TRBJ2-3; TRBD1 is a possible D gene (6 bases). This CDR3 comprises 16 residues. From germline, CDR1 is SGHNT and CDR2 YYREEE (reference sequence). The CDR3 protein is CASSPYRDRITDTQYF. CDR3 DNA sequence: TGCGCCAGCAGCCCCTACCGAGACAGGATAACAGATACGCAGTATTTT.

This clone was counted once. This chain connects TRBV11-2 to TRBJ2-3; a possible D gene is TRBD2 (6 bases). CDR1 and CDR2 from the germline V gene are SGHAT and FQNNGV. Trimming cost V 5 bases and J 1 base, with 16 bases left between them. The CDR3 length is 16 residues. The CDR3 DNA reads TGTGCCAGCAGCCCCCAGGCGGGGTGGCGCACAGATACGCAGTATTTT. Its protein is CASSPQAGWRTDTQYF. Complete variable domain (other parts from reference TRBV11-2 and TRBJ2-3): EAGVAQSPRYKIIEKRQSVAFWCNPISGHATLYWYQQILGQGPKLLIQFQNNGVVDDSQLPKDRFSAERLKGVDSTLKIQPAKLEDSAVYLCASSPQAGWRTDTQYFGPGTRLTVL.

The chain employs TRBV7-9 and TRBJ1-3; 8 nucleotides match TRBD1. With V trimmed by 1 base and J by 2 bases, 1 base remained unmatched. From germline, CDR1 is SEHNR and CDR2 FQNEAQ (reference sequence). This CDR3 region has 15 residues. CDR3 DNA sequence: TGTGCCAGCAGCTTAGGACAGGGGCCTGGAAACACCATATATTTT. This encodes CASSLGQGPGNTIYF.

The rearrangement joins TRBV29-1 to TRBJ2-1, with D maybe TRBD1 (6 bases). Germline CDR1 and CDR2: SQVTM and ANQGSEA. The CDR3 runs to 12 residues. The ends were cut back, 4 bases at V and 8 bases at J, with 12 bases in the middle. As DNA, the CDR3 is TGCAGCGTTGGACCCAGGGGCGATGAGCAGTTCTTC. Translated: CSVGPRGDEQFF.

The chain carries TRBV16 and TRBJ2-3; D uncertain. This CDR3 region has 11 residues. Germline values: CDR1 KGHSY, CDR2 FQNENV. The germline V and J ends were trimmed by 3 bases and 3 bases, with 1 base remaining between them. The CDR3 nucleotides are TGTGCCAGCAGCCAGACAGATACGCAGTATTTT. The encoded protein is CASSQTDTQYF.

V gene TRBV5-1 combines with J gene TRBJ2-4; 9 positions match TRBD1. The CDR3 extends over 15 amino acids. With 5 bases clipped from V and 7 bases from J, the junction kept 10 bases outside the gene matches. Germline CDR1 and CDR2: SGHRS and YFSETQ. The CDR3 DNA sequence: TGCGCCAGCAGTTCGACTGACAGGGGGTCGAACATTCAGTACTTC. The encoded protein is CASSSTDRGSNIQYF.

The chain is built from TRBV7-2 and TRBJ2-1; D uncertain. Looked up from germline, CDR1 is SGHTA and CDR2 is FQGNSA. The germline V and J ends were trimmed by 4 bases and 0 bases, with 13 bases remaining between them. CDR3 length: 16 amino acids. The CDR3 region has the DNA TGTGCCAGCAGCTCGACGGCAGTTTACTCCTACAATGAGCAGTTCTTC. Translated, it gives CASSSTAVYSYNEQFF.